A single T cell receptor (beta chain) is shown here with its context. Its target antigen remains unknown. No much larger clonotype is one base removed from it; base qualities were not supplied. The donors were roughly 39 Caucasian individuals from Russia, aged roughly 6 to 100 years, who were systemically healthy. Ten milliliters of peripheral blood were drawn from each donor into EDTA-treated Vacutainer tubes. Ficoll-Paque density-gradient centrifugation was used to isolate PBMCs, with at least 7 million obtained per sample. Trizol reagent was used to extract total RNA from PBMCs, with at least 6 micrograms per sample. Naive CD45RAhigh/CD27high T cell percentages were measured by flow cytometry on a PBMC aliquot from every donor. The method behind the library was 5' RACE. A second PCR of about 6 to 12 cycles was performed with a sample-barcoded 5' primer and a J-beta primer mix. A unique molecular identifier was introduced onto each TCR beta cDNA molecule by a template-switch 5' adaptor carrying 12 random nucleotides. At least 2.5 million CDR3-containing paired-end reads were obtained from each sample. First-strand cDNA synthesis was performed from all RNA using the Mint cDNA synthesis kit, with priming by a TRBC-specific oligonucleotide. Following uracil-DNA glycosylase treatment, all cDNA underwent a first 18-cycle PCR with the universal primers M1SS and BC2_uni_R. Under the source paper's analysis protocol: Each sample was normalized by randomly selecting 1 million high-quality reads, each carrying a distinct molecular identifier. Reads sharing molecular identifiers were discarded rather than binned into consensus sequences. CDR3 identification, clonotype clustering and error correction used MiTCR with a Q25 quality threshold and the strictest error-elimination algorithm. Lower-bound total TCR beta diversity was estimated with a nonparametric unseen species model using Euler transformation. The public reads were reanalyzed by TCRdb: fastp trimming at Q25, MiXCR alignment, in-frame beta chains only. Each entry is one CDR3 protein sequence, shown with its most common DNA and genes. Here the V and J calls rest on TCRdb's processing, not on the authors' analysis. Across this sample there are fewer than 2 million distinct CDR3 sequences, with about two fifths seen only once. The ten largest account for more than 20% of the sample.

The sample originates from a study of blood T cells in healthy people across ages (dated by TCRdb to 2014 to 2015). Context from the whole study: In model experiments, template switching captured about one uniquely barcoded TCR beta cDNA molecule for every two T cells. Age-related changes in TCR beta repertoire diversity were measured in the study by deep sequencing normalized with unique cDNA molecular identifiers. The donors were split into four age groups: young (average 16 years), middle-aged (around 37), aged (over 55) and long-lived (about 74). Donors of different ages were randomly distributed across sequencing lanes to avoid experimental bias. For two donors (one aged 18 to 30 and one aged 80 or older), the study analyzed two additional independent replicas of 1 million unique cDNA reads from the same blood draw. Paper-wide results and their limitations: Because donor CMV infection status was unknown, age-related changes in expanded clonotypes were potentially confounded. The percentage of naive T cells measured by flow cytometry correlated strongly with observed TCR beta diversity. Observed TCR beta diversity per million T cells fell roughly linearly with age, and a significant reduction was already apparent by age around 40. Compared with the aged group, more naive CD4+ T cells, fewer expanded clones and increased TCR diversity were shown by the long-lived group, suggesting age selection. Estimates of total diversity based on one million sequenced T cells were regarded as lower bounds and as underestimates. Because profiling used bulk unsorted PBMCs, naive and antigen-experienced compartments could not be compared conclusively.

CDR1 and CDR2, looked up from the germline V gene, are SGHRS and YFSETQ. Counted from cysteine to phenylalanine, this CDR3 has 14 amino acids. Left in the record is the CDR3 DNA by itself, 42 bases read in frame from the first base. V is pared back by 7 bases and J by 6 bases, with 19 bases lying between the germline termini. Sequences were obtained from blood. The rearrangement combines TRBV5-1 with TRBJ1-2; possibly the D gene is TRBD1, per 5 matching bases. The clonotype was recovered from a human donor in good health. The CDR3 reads CASGRSLRGDGYTF. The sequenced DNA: TGCGCCAGCGGGCGGAGTCTGAGGGGTGATGGCTACACCTTC.